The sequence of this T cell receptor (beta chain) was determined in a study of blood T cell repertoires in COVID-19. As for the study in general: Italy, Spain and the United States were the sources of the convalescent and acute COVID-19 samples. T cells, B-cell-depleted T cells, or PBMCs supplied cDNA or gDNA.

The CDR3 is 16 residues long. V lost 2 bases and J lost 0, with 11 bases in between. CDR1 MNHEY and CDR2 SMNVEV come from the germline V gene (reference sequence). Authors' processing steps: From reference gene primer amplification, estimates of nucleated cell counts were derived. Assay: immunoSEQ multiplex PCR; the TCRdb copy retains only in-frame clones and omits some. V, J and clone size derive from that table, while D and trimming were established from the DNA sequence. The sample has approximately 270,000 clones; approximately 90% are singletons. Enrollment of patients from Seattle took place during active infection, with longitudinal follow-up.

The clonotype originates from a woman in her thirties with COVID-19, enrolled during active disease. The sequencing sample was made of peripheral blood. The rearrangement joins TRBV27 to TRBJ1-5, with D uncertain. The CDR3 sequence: CASSLRPSGSNQPQHF. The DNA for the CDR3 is TGTGCCAGCAGTTTAAGGCCCTCGGGTAGCAATCAGCCCCAGCATTTT.